This T cell receptor beta chain derives from a study of blood T cell repertoires in COVID-19. At the level of the study: Whether acute or convalescent, the COVID-19 samples came from the United States, Italy and Spain. PBMCs, B-cell-depleted T cells, or T cells provided the cDNA or gDNA that made up the material.

Study processing details: Reference gene primer amplification in the assay estimated nucleated cell counts. Data came from immunoSEQ multiplex PCR; TCRdb stores just in-frame clones and leaves some out. V and J calls and clone size come straight from that table; D and trimming were deduced from the DNA. Of 200,000 to 250,000 clones in the sample, roughly 79% were seen once. Per germline, CDR1 WNHNN and CDR2 SYGVQD (reference sequence). There are 13 residues in the CDR3. The V end was cut by 4 bases, the J end by 9 bases, with 13 bases between. The clonotype was recovered from a woman aged 80 or over with COVID-19, enrolled during active disease. Sequenced sample: peripheral blood. The chain couples TRBV10-1 to TRBJ1-5; D unclear. The CDR3 DNA sequence: TGCGCCAGCAGTGGGGCCCCGGATGGGCCCCAGCATTTT. It specifies CASSGAPDGPQHF.